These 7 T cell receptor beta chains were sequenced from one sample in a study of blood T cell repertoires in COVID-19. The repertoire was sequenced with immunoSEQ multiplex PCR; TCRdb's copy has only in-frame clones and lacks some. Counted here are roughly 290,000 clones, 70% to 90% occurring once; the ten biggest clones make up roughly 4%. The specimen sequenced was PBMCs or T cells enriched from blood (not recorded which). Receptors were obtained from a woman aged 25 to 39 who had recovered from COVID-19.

The CDR3 DNA is TGTGCCACAAATCCAACAGGGGCGGAGGCTTTCTTT. Its translation: CATNPTGAEAFF. V gene TRBV28 combines with J gene TRBJ1-1, with 7 nucleotides matching TRBD1. V shed 10 bases, J shed 11 bases, and the junction held 13 bases outside the gene matches. Per the germline V gene, CDR1 is MDHEN and CDR2 is SYDVKM. CDR3 length: 12 residues.

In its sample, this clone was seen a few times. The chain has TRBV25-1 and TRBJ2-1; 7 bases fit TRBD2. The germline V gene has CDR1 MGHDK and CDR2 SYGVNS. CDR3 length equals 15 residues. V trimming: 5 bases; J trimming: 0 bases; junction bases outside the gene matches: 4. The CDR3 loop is CASSHGRSSYNEQFF. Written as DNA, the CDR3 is TGTGCCAGCAGTCACGGGAGGAGCTCCTACAATGAGCAGTTCTTC.

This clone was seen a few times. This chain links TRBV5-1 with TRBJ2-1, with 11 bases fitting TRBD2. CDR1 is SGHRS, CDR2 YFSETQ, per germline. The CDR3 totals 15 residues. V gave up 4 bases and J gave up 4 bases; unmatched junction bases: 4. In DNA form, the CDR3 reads TGCGCCAGCAGCCCAATAGCGGGAGGGTACAATGAGCAGTTCTTC. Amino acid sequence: CASSPIAGGYNEQFF.

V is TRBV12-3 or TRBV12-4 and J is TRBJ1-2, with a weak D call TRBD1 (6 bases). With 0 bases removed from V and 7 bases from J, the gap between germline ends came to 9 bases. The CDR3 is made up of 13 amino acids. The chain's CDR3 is CASSLAGQPGYTF. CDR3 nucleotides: TGTGCCAGCAGTTTAGCAGGACAGCCTGGCTACACCTTC.

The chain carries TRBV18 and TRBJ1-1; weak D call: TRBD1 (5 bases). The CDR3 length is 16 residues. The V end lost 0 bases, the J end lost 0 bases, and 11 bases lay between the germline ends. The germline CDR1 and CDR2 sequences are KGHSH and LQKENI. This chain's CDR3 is CASSPPGRALNTEAFF. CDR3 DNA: TGTGCCAGCTCACCACCGGGCAGGGCGCTGAACACTGAAGCTTTCTTT.

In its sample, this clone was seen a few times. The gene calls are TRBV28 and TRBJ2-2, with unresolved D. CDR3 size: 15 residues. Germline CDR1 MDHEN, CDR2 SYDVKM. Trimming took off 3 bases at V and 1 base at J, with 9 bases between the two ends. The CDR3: CASSFISGNTGELFF. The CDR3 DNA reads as TGTGCCAGCAGTTTTATTTCGGGGAACACCGGGGAGCTGTTTTTT. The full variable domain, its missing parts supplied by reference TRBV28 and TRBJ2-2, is DVKVTQSSRYLVKRTGEKVFLECVQDMDHENMFWYRQDPGLGLRLIYFSYDVKMKEKGDIPEGYSVSREKKERFSLILESASTNQTSMYLCASSFISGNTGELFFGEGSRLTVL.

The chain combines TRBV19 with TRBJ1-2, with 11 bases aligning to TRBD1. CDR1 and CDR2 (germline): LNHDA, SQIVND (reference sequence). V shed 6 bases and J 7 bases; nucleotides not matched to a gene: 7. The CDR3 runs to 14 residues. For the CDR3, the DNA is TGTGCCAGTAGGCGTGGGACAGGGGGTTCTGGCTACACCTTC. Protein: CASRRGTGGSGYTF.